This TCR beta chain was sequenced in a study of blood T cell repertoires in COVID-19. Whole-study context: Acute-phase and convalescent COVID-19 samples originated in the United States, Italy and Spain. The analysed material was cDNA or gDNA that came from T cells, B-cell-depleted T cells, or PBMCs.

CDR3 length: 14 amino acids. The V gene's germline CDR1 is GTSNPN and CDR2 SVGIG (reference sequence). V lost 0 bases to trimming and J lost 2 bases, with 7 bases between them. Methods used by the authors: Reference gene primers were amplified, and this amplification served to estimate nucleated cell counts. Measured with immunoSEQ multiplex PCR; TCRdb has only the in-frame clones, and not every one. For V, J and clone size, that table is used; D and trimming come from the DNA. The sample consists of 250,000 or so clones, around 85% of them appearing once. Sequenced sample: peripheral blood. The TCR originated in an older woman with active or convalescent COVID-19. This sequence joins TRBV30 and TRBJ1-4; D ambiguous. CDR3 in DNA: TGTGCCTGGAGTGTCGCCAGGACTAATGAAAAACTGTTTTTT. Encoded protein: CAWSVARTNEKLFF.